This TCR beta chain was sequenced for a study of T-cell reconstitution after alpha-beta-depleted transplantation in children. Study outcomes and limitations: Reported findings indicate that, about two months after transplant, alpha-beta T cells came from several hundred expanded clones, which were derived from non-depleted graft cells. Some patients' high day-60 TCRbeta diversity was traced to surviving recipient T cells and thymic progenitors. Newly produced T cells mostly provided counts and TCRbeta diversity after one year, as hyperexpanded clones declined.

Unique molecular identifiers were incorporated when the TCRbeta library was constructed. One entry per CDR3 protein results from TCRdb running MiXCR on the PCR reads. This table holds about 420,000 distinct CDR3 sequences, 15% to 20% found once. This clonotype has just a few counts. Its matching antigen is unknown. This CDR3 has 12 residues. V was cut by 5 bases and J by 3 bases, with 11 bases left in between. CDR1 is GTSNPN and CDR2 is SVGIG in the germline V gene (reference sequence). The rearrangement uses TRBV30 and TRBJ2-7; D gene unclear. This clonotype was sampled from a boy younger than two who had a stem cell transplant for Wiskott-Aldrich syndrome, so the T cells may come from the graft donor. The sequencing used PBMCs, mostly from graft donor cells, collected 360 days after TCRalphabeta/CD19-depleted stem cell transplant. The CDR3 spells CAWGSLSYEQYF. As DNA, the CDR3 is TGTGCCTGGGGCTCTTTAAGCTACGAGCAGTACTTC.